Here is one T cell receptor beta chain with its context. Only in-frame clones appear in the TCRdb table, and some are missing; sequencing was by immunoSEQ multiplex PCR. The table has approximately 200,000 clones, 90% to 95% seen once. The length of the CDR3 is 14 residues. Germline V gene lookup returns CDR1 SEHNR and CDR2 FQNEAQ (reference sequence). Trimming stripped 1 base from V and 0 bases from J, with 6 bases between. The data stem from a study of blood T cell repertoires in COVID-19. Overall study: PBMCs, B-cell-depleted T cells, or T cells provided the cDNA or gDNA that made up the material.

The rearrangement links TRBV7-9 to TRBJ1-1; D unresolved. This sequence originates from a man aged 25-45 years with COVID-19, enrolled during active disease. The sequencing sample was made of peripheral blood. The DNA of the CDR3 is TGTGCCAGCAGCTTAGGACACTTGAACACTGAAGCTTTCTTT. Its protein product is CASSLGHLNTEAFF.